The rows below give T cell receptor beta chains drawn from one sample of a study of blood T cell repertoires in COVID-19. Libraries were prepared by immunoSEQ multiplex PCR; TCRdb keeps only in-frame clonotypes and omits some of them. This sample has approximately 200,000 clones, with around 79% found just once. The material sequenced was peripheral blood. The source is a man aged 60 to 75 with active or convalescent COVID-19. Both conserved end residues are part of each CDR3. The D gene is left open where the match is weak. Not all rows give a size; the values are once, few, many and, for expanded clones, a class.

v_call: TRBV7-8; clone_size: many; d_call: TRBD2; j_call: TRBJ2-1; cdr3_aa: CASSSARGGEQFF; cdr3_nt: TGTGCCAGCAGCTCCGCAAGGGGAGGGGAGCAGTTCTTC
v_call: TRBV6-5; clone_size: NA; d_call: TRBD2; j_call: TRBJ2-1; cdr3_aa: CASSYSQAGRGNEQFF; cdr3_nt: TGTGCCAGCAGTTACTCCCAAGCGGGGCGGGGCAATGAGCAGTTCTTC
v_call: TRBV27; clone_size: NA; d_call: TRBD1; j_call: TRBJ1-2; cdr3_aa: CASSTNPTGRYGYTF; cdr3_nt: TGTGCCAGCAGTACCAACCCGACAGGGAGATATGGCTACACCTTC
v_call: TRBV18; clone_size: NA; d_call: TRBD2; j_call: TRBJ2-6; cdr3_aa: CASSPATSGTGANVLTF; cdr3_nt: TGTGCCAGCTCACCCGCAACTAGCGGGACTGGGGCCAACGTCCTGACTTTC
v_call: TRBV18; clone_size: few; d_call: TRBD2; j_call: TRBJ2-3; cdr3_aa: CASSPAGDPDTQYF; cdr3_nt: TGTGCCAGCTCACCCGCGGGAGACCCCGATACGCAGTATTTT
v_call: TRBV19; clone_size: NA; d_call: NA; j_call: TRBJ2-7; cdr3_aa: CASSIDGGDPDEQYF; cdr3_nt: TGTGCCAGTAGTATAGACGGAGGGGATCCCGACGAGCAGTACTTC
v_call: TRBV7-2; clone_size: NA; d_call: NA; j_call: TRBJ2-5; cdr3_aa: CASSTRRGIGETQYF; cdr3_nt: TGTGCCAGCAGCACGCGCAGGGGAATTGGAGAGACCCAGTACTTC
v_call: TRBV19; clone_size: once; d_call: TRBD1; j_call: TRBJ2-1; cdr3_aa: CASSLRTGRMNEQFF; cdr3_nt: TGTGCCAGTAGTCTTCGGACAGGGAGGATGAATGAGCAGTTCTTC
v_call: TRBV7-3; clone_size: NA; d_call: TRBD1; j_call: TRBJ2-3; cdr3_aa: CASSPDQGVPDTQYF; cdr3_nt: TGTGCCAGCAGCCCCGACCAGGGGGTCCCAGATACGCAGTATTTT
v_call: TRBV29-1; clone_size: NA; d_call: TRBD1; j_call: TRBJ2-1; cdr3_aa: CSVEDPETGLHNEQFF; cdr3_nt: TGCAGCGTTGAAGATCCCGAGACAGGGTTACACAATGAGCAGTTCTTC
v_call: TRBV7-2; clone_size: NA; d_call: TRBD1; j_call: TRBJ2-7; cdr3_aa: CASSLDPGQINEQYF; cdr3_nt: TGTGCCAGCAGCTTAGATCCGGGACAGATAAACGAGCAGTACTTC
v_call: TRBV4-2; clone_size: few; d_call: NA; j_call: TRBJ1-1; cdr3_aa: CASSQFNGGEEAFF; cdr3_nt: TGTGCCAGCAGCCAATTTAACGGGGGGGAGGAAGCTTTCTTT
v_call: TRBV3-1/TRBV3-2; clone_size: once; d_call: TRBD1; j_call: TRBJ2-7; cdr3_aa: CASSQSGTGREQYF; cdr3_nt: TGTGCCAGCAGCCAGTCAGGGACAGGGCGCGAGCAGTACTTC
v_call: TRBV13; clone_size: NA; d_call: TRBD2; j_call: TRBJ2-5; cdr3_aa: CASSSNQLAGVAETQYF; cdr3_nt: TGTGCCAGCAGCTCAAACCAACTAGCGGGAGTTGCGGAGACCCAGTACTTC
v_call: TRBV18; clone_size: NA; d_call: NA; j_call: TRBJ1-2; cdr3_aa: CASSLGIGSGYTF; cdr3_nt: TGTGCCAGCTCACTCGGGATAGGAAGTGGCTACACCTTC
v_call: TRBV6-4; clone_size: NA; d_call: NA; j_call: TRBJ2-1; cdr3_aa: CASSAMGQARGQFF; cdr3_nt: TGTGCCAGCAGTGCCATGGGTCAGGCCCGGGGGCAGTTCTTC
v_call: TRBV5-5; clone_size: NA; d_call: TRBD1; j_call: TRBJ2-2; cdr3_aa: CASKGTVNTGELFF; cdr3_nt: TGTGCCAGCAAAGGGACAGTGAACACCGGGGAGCTGTTTTTT
v_call: TRBV29-1; clone_size: NA; d_call: TRBD2; j_call: TRBJ2-1; cdr3_aa: CSVGKWTSGGSSYNEQFF; cdr3_nt: TGCAGCGTCGGAAAATGGACTAGCGGGGGGAGCTCCTACAATGAGCAGTTCTTC
v_call: TRBV5-1; clone_size: NA; d_call: TRBD1; j_call: TRBJ2-7; cdr3_aa: CASSREGGEEYEQYF; cdr3_nt: TGCGCCAGCAGCCGTGAAGGGGGCGAGGAGTACGAGCAGTACTTC
v_call: TRBV5-1; clone_size: NA; d_call: NA; j_call: TRBJ1-2; cdr3_aa: CASSLQGDNYGYTF; cdr3_nt: TGCGCCAGCAGCCTGCAGGGTGATAACTATGGCTACACCTTC
v_call: TRBV19; clone_size: NA; d_call: NA; j_call: TRBJ2-2; cdr3_aa: CASSHLMNPPNTGELFF; cdr3_nt: TGTGCCAGTAGCCACTTAATGAACCCCCCGAACACCGGGGAGCTGTTTTTT
v_call: TRBV4-3; clone_size: NA; d_call: NA; j_call: TRBJ2-3; cdr3_aa: CASSQVPRSTDTQYF; cdr3_nt: TGCGCCAGCAGCCAAGTCCCTAGAAGCACAGATACGCAGTATTTT
v_call: TRBV4-3; clone_size: NA; d_call: TRBD2; j_call: TRBJ2-1; cdr3_aa: CASSQSGSPYNEQFF; cdr3_nt: TGCGCCAGCAGCCAGAGCGGGAGCCCTTACAATGAGCAGTTCTTC
v_call: TRBV6-2/TRBV6-3; clone_size: NA; d_call: TRBD1; j_call: TRBJ2-1; cdr3_aa: CASSYGNRGVNEQFF; cdr3_nt: TGTGCCAGCAGTTACGGGAACAGGGGAGTCAATGAGCAGTTCTTC
v_call: TRBV7-2; clone_size: NA; d_call: TRBD1; j_call: TRBJ1-4; cdr3_aa: CATPGTGEEKLFF; cdr3_nt: TGTGCCACCCCAGGGACAGGGGAGGAAAAACTGTTTTTT
v_call: TRBV7-3; clone_size: NA; d_call: TRBD1; j_call: TRBJ2-2; cdr3_aa: CASSQDRVSGELFF; cdr3_nt: TGTGCCAGCAGCCAAGACAGGGTTTCCGGGGAGCTGTTTTTT
v_call: TRBV7-9; clone_size: NA; d_call: NA; j_call: TRBJ2-3; cdr3_aa: CASSPGTSSTDTQYF; cdr3_nt: TGTGCCAGCAGCCCCGGGACATCTAGCACAGATACGCAGTATTTT
v_call: TRBV18; clone_size: NA; d_call: NA; j_call: TRBJ1-1; cdr3_aa: CASSQLGGGTEAFF; cdr3_nt: TGTGCCAGCTCTCAACTTGGGGGCGGCACTGAAGCTTTCTTT
v_call: TRBV28; clone_size: NA; d_call: NA; j_call: TRBJ1-2; cdr3_aa: CASSGHSRSGYTF; cdr3_nt: TGTGCCAGCTCCGGACATTCCAGGTCGGGCTACACCTTC
v_call: TRBV4-2; clone_size: once; d_call: NA; j_call: TRBJ1-1; cdr3_aa: CASSRGLNTEAFF; cdr3_nt: TGTGCCAGCAGTCGGGGGTTGAACACTGAAGCTTTCTTT
v_call: TRBV14; clone_size: NA; d_call: TRBD1; j_call: TRBJ1-1; cdr3_aa: CASSPRTGLRTEAFF; cdr3_nt: TGTGCCAGCAGCCCTCGGACAGGCCTTCGAACTGAAGCTTTCTTT
v_call: TRBV7-2; clone_size: NA; d_call: NA; j_call: TRBJ2-3; cdr3_aa: CASRDQGASTDTQYF; cdr3_nt: TGTGCCAGCAGAGATCAGGGTGCGAGCACAGATACGCAGTATTTT
v_call: TRBV5-1; clone_size: NA; d_call: NA; j_call: TRBJ2-5; cdr3_aa: CASSFGVGETQYF; cdr3_nt: TGCGCCAGCAGCTTCGGGGTTGGAGAGACCCAGTACTTC
v_call: TRBV27; clone_size: NA; d_call: NA; j_call: TRBJ2-7; cdr3_aa: CASSLSGGRYEQYF; cdr3_nt: TGTGCCAGCAGTTTATCAGGCGGCCGCTACGAGCAGTACTTC
v_call: TRBV7-2; clone_size: NA; d_call: NA; j_call: TRBJ2-7; cdr3_aa: CASSFTYSMSSYEQYF; cdr3_nt: TGTGCCAGCAGCTTCACGTATTCGATGAGCTCCTACGAGCAGTACTTC
v_call: TRBV3-1/TRBV3-2; clone_size: NA; d_call: TRBD2; j_call: TRBJ2-1; cdr3_aa: CASSQDPFLAGDGNEQFF; cdr3_nt: TGTGCCAGCAGCCAAGATCCCTTCCTAGCGGGAGATGGCAATGAGCAGTTCTTC